This T cell receptor beta chain was recovered during a study of blood T cell repertoires in COVID-19. Study as a whole: Acute and convalescent COVID-19 samples came from the United States, Italy and Spain. PBMCs, B-cell-depleted T cells, or T cells were the source of the cDNA or gDNA that made up the material.

This CDR3 comprises 14 residues. The germline V gene encodes CDR1 MNHEY and CDR2 SMNVEV (reference sequence). V trimming: 6 bases; J trimming: 2 bases; junction bases outside the gene matches: 5. In the original processing: Estimation of nucleated cell counts was performed using reference gene primer amplification. Libraries were prepared by immunoSEQ multiplex PCR; TCRdb keeps only in-frame clonotypes and omits some of them. That table furnishes V, J and clone size, whereas the DNA furnished D and trimming. Of 130,000 to 150,000 clones listed, around 84% were seen once; the top ten hold 10% to 15%. J is TRBJ2-7 and V is TRBV27; TRBD2 matches 9 bases. Sequenced material: peripheral blood. The clonotype originates from a man aged 55 to 70 with active or convalescent COVID-19. CDR3 nucleotides: TGTGCCAGCAGGACTAGCGGCAAAGCCTACGAGCAGTACTTC. This gives the protein CASRTSGKAYEQYF.